Included here is one T cell receptor beta chain sequence, with context. This record comes from a study of blood T cell repertoires in COVID-19. CDR3 size: 14 residues. The germline V gene has CDR1 SGHRS and CDR2 YFSETQ. V was pared by 3 bases and J by 5 bases, with 15 bases between. Authors' methods: Reference gene primer amplification in the assay estimated nucleated cell counts. Only in-frame clones appear in the TCRdb table, and some are missing; sequencing was by immunoSEQ multiplex PCR. That table gives V, J and clone size, and the DNA gave D and trimming. The sample holds approximately 150,000 clones, about 91% seen once.

V and J are TRBV5-1 and TRBJ2-7, with D perhaps matching TRBD1 (5 bases). The receptor was derived from a human donor in a cohort sampled during active COVID-19. Material: peripheral blood. The chain's CDR3 is CASSWERGADEQYF. Written as DNA, the CDR3 is TGCGCCAGCAGCTGGGAAAGGGGCGCGGACGAGCAGTACTTC.